The next 10 T cell receptor beta chains were all read from a single sample in a study of radiotherapy plus CTLA-4 blockade in lung cancer. Profiled with immunoSEQ multiplex PCR; TCRdb holds only in-frame clones, not every one. The sample has 81,000 or so clones; around 87% are singletons. The sample in question was peripheral blood, obtained from a patient treated with radiotherapy plus ipilimumab. The receptors derive from a human donor with non-small cell lung cancer who had stable disease on radiotherapy plus ipilimumab.

This clone showed up just a few times. The rearrangement links TRBV14 to TRBJ2-1; the D is unclear. Germline CDR1 and CDR2: SGHDN and FVKESK. V lost 1 base to trimming and J lost 7 bases, with 5 bases between them. The CDR3 has 12 amino acids. The CDR3 sequence: CASSQALNEQFF. CDR3 in DNA: TGTGCCAGCAGCCAAGCTTTGAATGAGCAGTTCTTC.

This chain joins TRBV30 and TRBJ1-4, with 7 bases identical to TRBD1. Germline CDR1 GTSNPN, CDR2 SVGIG (reference sequence). The J segment lost 7 bases and the V segment lost 2 bases, leaving 10 bases of the junction unmatched. This CDR3 has 15 amino acids. CDR3 bases: TGTGCCTGGAGTAGAAACAGGGGTCTCAGTGAAAAACTGTTTTTT. Translation gives CAWSRNRGLSEKLFF.

The genes are TRBV7-9 and TRBJ2-6; the D is unclear. Per germline, CDR1 SEHNR and CDR2 FQNEAQ (reference sequence). The ends were cut back, 5 bases at V and 4 bases at J, with 15 bases in the middle. This CDR3 is built from 16 residues. This chain's CDR3 is CASSTPDPGGANVLTF. As DNA, the CDR3 is TGTGCCAGCAGCACCCCGGACCCTGGCGGGGCCAACGTCCTGACTTTC.

Written as DNA, the CDR3 is TGTGCCTGGAGTGTACGGGGAAGGGCGGTGGGGCGGTCTGAAAAACTGTTTTTT. This codes for CAWSVRGRAVGRSEKLFF. The chain joins TRBV30 to TRBJ1-4; perhaps TRBD1 as D (5 bases). CDR3 length: 18 residues. V lost 0 bases to trimming and J lost 7 bases, with 24 bases between them. Germline CDR1 and CDR2: GTSNPN and SVGIG (reference sequence).

Remarks on this clone: Other DNA sequences in this sample translate to the same CDR3. J is TRBJ2-3 and V is TRBV9; possibly TRBD2 for D (6 bases). Germline CDR1 is SGDLS and CDR2 is YYNGEE. Trimming took off 2 bases at V and 3 bases at J, with 7 bases between the two ends. The CDR3 has 13 residues. The CDR3 DNA is TGTGCCAGCAGCGTCGGGGGAACAGATACGCAGTATTTT. This sequence encodes CASSVGGTDTQYF. The complete variable domain, with remaining parts taken from reference TRBV9 and TRBJ2-3, reads DSGVTQTPKHLITATGQRVTLRCSPRSGDLSVYWYQQSLDQGLQFLIQYYNGEERAKGNILERFSAQQFPDLHSELNLSSLELGDSALYFCASSVGGTDTQYFGPGTRLTVL.

The J gene is TRBJ2-7, the V gene TRBV4-1; the match to TRBD2 covers 7 bases. The CDR3 runs 16 residues. CDR1 and CDR2 from the germline V gene are MGHRA and YSYEKL. V shed 6 bases, J shed 2 bases, and the junction held 13 bases outside the gene matches. The CDR3 DNA sequence: TGCGCCAGCAGACTGCCCCGGTCTAGCGGAACCTACGAGCAGTACTTC. Amino acids: CASRLPRSSGTYEQYF.

The rearrangement links TRBV5-6 to TRBJ2-2; the match to TRBD2 covers 8 bases. Unmatched junction bases numbered 15, after V lost 3 bases and J lost 5 bases. This CDR3 spans 18 amino acids. Germline V CDR1 and CDR2: SGHDT, YYEEEE. CDR3 region: CASSSWGGGRTVTGELFF. The DNA of the CDR3 is TGTGCCAGCAGCTCCTGGGGGGGCGGGAGGACGGTTACCGGGGAGCTGTTTTTT.

The rearrangement uses TRBV9 and TRBJ2-1; D gene unclear. Trimming pared 0 bases from V and 0 bases from J, leaving 7 bases between. This CDR3 has 15 residues. The germline V gene encodes CDR1 SGDLS and CDR2 YYNGEE. The CDR3 DNA follows: TGTGCCAGCAGCGTAGAGCGCGTCTCCTACAATGAGCAGTTCTTC. It is translated as CASSVERVSYNEQFF.

The rearrangement joins TRBV7-9 to TRBJ1-4; D ambiguous. Germline V gene data show CDR1 as SEHNR and CDR2 as FQNEAQ (reference sequence). The CDR3 is made up of 14 amino acids. Trimming stripped 3 bases from V and 4 bases from J, with 9 bases between. The CDR3 sequence: CASSFGVLNEKLFF. CDR3 sequence (DNA): TGTGCCAGCAGCTTCGGGGTTCTTAATGAAAAACTGTTTTTT.

The rearrangement joins TRBV5-4 to TRBJ2-5, with 11 bases that match TRBD2. The CDR3 length is 18 residues. Germline V CDR1 and CDR2: SGHNT, YYREEE (reference sequence). The trim removed 2 bases at V and 0 bases at J, leaving 9 bases unmatched. The CDR3 nucleotides read TGTGCCAGCAGCTTCCCGAAGGTAGCGGGGGGGAACCAAGAGACCCAGTACTTC. Protein: CASSFPKVAGGNQETQYF.